This T cell receptor (beta chain) derives from a study of blood T cell repertoires in COVID-19. At the level of the study: The United States, Italy and Spain supplied acute and convalescent COVID-19 samples.

In the original workflow: Amplification of reference gene primers provided the estimated nucleated cell counts. Repertoires were generated with immunoSEQ multiplex PCR, while TCRdb's copy carries only in-frame clones and drops some. That table furnishes V, J and clone size, whereas the DNA furnished D and trimming. Of around 310,000 clones in the sample, 90% were seen once. Those enrolled in Seattle joined during active infection and were followed longitudinally afterward. The CDR3 is 19 residues long. The V end lost 6 bases, the J end lost 2 bases, and 26 bases lay between the germline ends. Looked up from germline, CDR1 is MNHEY and CDR2 is SVGEGT.

The chain carries TRBV6-2 or TRBV6-3 and TRBJ1-5, with no clear D. The sequence was obtained from a woman aged 35 to 49 with COVID-19, enrolled during active disease. Material: peripheral blood. CDR3 protein: CASSPISPGRGDGNQPQHF. The CDR3 coding sequence is TGTGCCAGCAGCCCTATATCTCCCGGCAGAGGCGATGGCAATCAGCCCCAGCATTTT.